This paragraph covers one T cell receptor (beta chain) sequence. The table lists this clonotype with a few counts. No antigen is known for it. No base quality values were provided; no much bigger clone lies one nucleotide off. This entry belongs to a study of identical twins (dated by TCRdb to 2016 to 2018). Broadly, across the study: The study deep-sequenced TCR alpha and beta repertoires from monozygotic twins, unrelated adults of various ages and cord blood to test whether fetal clonotypes persist. To rule out contamination, the twin experiments were replicated at different times with different library preparation protocols.

The paper's findings and limits, for the study overall: Compared with coincidental sharing between unrelated individuals, an excess of low generation-probability sequences was observed among out-of-frame TCR alpha sequences shared between twins. In monozygotic twins, recombination models systematically underestimated out-of-frame TCR alpha sharing, but the models matched the sharing seen between unrelated individuals. A weaker excess of twin sharing was found in beta out-of-frame sequences because the signal-to-noise ratio was lowered by fewer shared sequences. Conclusions relied on cross-sectional statistical analysis, since the same donors could not be followed over many years. Invariant T cells such as MAIT and iNKT could partly confound zero-insertion analyses, though diverse VJ usage argued against this for most clonotypes. Fewer insertions were carried by abundant cord blood beta clonotypes, a similar but weaker trend appeared in young adult naive repertoires, and no such trend appeared in memory repertoires.

The junction carries 11 bases between V and J, which are trimmed by 3 bases and 3 bases respectively. The CDR3, from cysteine to phenylalanine, totals 15 residues. Only CDR3 DNA is held: 45 bases, read in frame from base 1. Every donor in the study was a healthy Caucasian. Three pairs of female monozygotic twins, all aged roughly 18 to 29 years, were included in the twin cohort. Peripheral blood mononuclear cells were used as the source from which RNA for TCR libraries was isolated. The library was built by means of 5' RACE. The sample was run on an Illumina HiSeq 2000. Template switching added a universal primer binding site, and the final cDNA carried a unique molecular identifier that allowed TCR cDNA molecules to be counted accurately. Specific primers in the conserved constant-segment region were used to synthesize first-strand cDNA for TCR alpha and beta chains. To control for contamination, every cDNA library carried two barcodes: a SMART-Mk sample barcode plus Illumina barcodes. Two successive PCR steps introduced TruSeq adapter sequences along with Illumina sample barcodes. The TCR alpha and beta cDNA libraries were sequenced on the Illumina HiSeq platform using custom primers. The paper's data handling went like this. MiGEC processed the raw reads to extract unique molecular identifiers, while MiXCR was used to determine the CDR3 positions. Recombination models were inferred per individual with the repgenHMM and IGoR tools using an EM algorithm. Shared clonotypes were analyzed with the tcR package in R, and sharing was normalized by the product of cloneset sizes. To study raw recombination free of thymic and clonal selection effects, out-of-frame nonproductive sequences were analyzed. TCRdb trimmed the raw reads at Q25, called clones with MiXCR and kept productive beta chains. Identical CDR3 protein sequences are pooled into one entry, listed with their most common genes and DNA. The V and J calls were not made by the authors but by TCRdb's processing. A total of around 960,000 distinct CDR3 sequences appear in this sample, 9% to 15% of them only once. The ten largest clones add up to about 1.5% of the sample.

This sample also belongs to another study, concerning yellow fever vaccine responses in identical twins. As the second paper documents: The T cell response to vaccination in identical twins was reported by the authors to appear partly convergent and partly personalized. The study precisely tracked vaccine-responding T cell clones in identical twins.

The sample was PBMCs. The sequence derives from a woman between 18 and 29 years old in good health. Rearrangement joined TRBV12-3 or TRBV12-4 to TRBJ2-2, and TRBD2 may be the D gene, going by 5 matching bases. The CDR3 region has the sequence CASSFKERYTGELFF. The DNA reads as follows: TGTGCCAGCAGTTTTAAAGAGCGGTACACCGGGGAGCTGTTTTTT.